The T cell receptor (beta chain) under discussion was sequenced for a study of T cell clonotyping in hematopoietic cell transplantation. Whole-study results and caveats: Graft donor and pretransplant recipient Inverse Simpson Index values predicted broader posttransplant TCR diversity. Recipient TCR diversity dropped after transplant; expanded clonotypes rose from day 30 to 180. CD4 and CD8 repertoire contributions could not be separated without sorting. Few recipient clonotypes overlapped donors; over 95% were de novo at given depth.

As for this clone: Its antigen is undetermined.

Sequencing was performed with immunoSEQ multiplex PCR; in TCRdb, only in-frame clones are kept and a portion is missing. The data show tens of thousands of clones, about 95% seen once. Germline CDR1 reads MGHRA; CDR2 reads YSYEKL. This CDR3 comprises 18 residues. Between the trimmed V and J ends, which lost 0 bases and 0 bases, there was a span of 15 bases. The V and J genes are TRBV4-1 and TRBJ1-3; a possible D gene is TRBD1 (6 bases). This receptor was taken from a man aged 25-40 years in good health. Some clones in this sample may be carry-over from other donors' samples. What was sequenced was peripheral blood mononuclear cells. The CDR3 region has the DNA TGCGCCAGCAGCCAAGAACCCGGGTACAGGGCCTCTGGAAACACCATATATTTT. The encoded protein is CASSQEPGYRASGNTIYF.